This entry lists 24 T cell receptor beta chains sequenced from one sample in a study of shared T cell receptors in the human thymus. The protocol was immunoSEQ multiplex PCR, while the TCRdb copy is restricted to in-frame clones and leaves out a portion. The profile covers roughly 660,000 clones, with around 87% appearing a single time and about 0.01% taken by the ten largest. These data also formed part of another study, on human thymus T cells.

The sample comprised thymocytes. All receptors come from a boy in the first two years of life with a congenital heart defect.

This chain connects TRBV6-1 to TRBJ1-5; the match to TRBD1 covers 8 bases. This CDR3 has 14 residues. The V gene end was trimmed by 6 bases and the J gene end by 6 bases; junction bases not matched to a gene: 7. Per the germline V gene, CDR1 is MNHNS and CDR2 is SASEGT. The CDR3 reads CASSPRTGIQPQHF. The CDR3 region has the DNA TGTGCCAGCAGCCCAAGGACAGGGATTCAGCCCCAGCATTTT.

In DNA, the CDR3 is TGTGCCACCCGTAGCGGGAGGGCCGTTGAGCAGTTCTTC. Its protein product is CATRSGRAVEQFF. V is TRBV15 and J is TRBJ2-1; 11 bases fit TRBD2. The CDR3 is made up of 13 amino acids. The J segment lost 9 bases and the V segment lost 8 bases, leaving 6 bases of the junction unmatched. Germline-derived CDR1 and CDR2 are LNHNV and YYDKDF (reference sequence).

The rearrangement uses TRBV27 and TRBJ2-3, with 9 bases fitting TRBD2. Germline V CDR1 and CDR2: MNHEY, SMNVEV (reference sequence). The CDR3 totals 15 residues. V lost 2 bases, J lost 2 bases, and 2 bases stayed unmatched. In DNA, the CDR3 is TGTGCCAGCAGTTTACTAGCGGGGCCCACAGATACGCAGTATTTT. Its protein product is CASSLLAGPTDTQYF.

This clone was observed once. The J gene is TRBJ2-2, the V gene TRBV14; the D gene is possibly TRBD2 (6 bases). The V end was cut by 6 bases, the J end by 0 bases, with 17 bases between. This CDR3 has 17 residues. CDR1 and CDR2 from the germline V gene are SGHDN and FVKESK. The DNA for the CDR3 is TGTGCCAGCAGTCCTTCCGGGGGTGGGACGAACACCGGGGAGCTGTTTTTT. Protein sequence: CASSPSGGGTNTGELFF.

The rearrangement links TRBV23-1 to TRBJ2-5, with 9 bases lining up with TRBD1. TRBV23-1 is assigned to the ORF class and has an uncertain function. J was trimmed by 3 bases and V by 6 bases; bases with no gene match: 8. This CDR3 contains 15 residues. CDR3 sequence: CASSVQRDREETQYF. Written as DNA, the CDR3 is TGCGCCAGCAGCGTACAGCGGGACAGGGAAGAGACCCAGTACTTC.

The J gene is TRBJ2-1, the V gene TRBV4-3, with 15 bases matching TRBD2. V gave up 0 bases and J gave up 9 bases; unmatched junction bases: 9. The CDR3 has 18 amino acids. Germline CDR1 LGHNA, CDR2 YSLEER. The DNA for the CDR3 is TGCGCCAGCAGCCAAGAGGTGCGTGAGGGACTAGCGGGAGGTGAGCAGTTCTTC. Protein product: CASSQEVREGLAGGEQFF.

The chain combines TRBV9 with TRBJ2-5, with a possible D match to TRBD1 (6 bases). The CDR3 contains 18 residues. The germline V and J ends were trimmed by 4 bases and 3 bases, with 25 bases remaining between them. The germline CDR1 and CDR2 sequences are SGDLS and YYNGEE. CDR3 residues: CASSSPRFVEGVEETQYF. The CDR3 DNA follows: TGTGCCAGCAGCTCACCCCGCTTCGTAGAGGGGGTTGAAGAGACCCAGTACTTC.

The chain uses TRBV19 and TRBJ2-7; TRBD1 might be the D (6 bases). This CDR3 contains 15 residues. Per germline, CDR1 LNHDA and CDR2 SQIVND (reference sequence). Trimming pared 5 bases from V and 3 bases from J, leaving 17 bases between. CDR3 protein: CASSPRDTDDYEQYF. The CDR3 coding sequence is TGTGCCAGTAGTCCCCGGGACACGGATGACTACGAGCAGTACTTC.

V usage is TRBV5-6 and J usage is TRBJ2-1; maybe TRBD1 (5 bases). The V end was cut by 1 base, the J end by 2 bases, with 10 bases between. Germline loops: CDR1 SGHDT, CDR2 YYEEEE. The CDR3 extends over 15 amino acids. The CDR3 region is CASSLPGSPYNEQFF. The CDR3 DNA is TGTGCCAGCAGCTTGCCAGGGTCGCCCTACAATGAGCAGTTCTTC.

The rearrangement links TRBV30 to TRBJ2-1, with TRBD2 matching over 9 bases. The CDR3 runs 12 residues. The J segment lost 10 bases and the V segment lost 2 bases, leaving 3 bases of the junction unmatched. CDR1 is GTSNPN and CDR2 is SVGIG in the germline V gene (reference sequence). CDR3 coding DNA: TGTGCCTGGAGTCCACTAGCGGGCGAGCAGTTCTTC. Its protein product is CAWSPLAGEQFF.

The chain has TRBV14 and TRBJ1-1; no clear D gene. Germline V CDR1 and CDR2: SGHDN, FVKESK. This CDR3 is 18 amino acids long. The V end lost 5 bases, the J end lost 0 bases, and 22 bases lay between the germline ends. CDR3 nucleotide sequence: TGTGCCAGCAGCAAATACCTTGGGCCAGAGAAATTGAACACTGAAGCTTTCTTT. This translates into CASSKYLGPEKLNTEAFF. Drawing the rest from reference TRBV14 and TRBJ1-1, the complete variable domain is EAGVTQFPSHSVIEKGQTVTLRCDPISGHDNLYWYRRVMGKEIKFLLHFVKESKQDESGMPNNRFLAERTGGTYSTLKVQPAELEDSGVYFCASSKYLGPEKLNTEAFFGQGTRLTVV.

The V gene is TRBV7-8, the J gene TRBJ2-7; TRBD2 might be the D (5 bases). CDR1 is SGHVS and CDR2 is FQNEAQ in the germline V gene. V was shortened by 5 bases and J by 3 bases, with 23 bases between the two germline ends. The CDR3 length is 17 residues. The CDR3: CASSDRSPSGSYYEQYF. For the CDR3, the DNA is TGTGCCAGCAGCGACCGTAGCCCCTCGGGGAGCTACTACGAGCAGTACTTC. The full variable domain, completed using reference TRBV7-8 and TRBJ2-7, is GAGVSQSPRYKVAKRGQDVALRCDPISGHVSLFWYQQALGQGPEFLTYFQNEAQLDKSGLPSDRFFAERPEGSVSTLKIQRTQQEDSAVYLCASSDRSPSGSYYEQYFGPGTRLTVT.

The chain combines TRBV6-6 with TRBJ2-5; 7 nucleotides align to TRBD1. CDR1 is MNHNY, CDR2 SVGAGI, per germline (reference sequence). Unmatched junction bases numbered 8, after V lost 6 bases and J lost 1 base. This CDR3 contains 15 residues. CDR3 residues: CASRRLTGSQETQYF. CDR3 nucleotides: TGTGCCAGCAGACGGTTGACAGGGTCCCAAGAGACCCAGTACTTC.

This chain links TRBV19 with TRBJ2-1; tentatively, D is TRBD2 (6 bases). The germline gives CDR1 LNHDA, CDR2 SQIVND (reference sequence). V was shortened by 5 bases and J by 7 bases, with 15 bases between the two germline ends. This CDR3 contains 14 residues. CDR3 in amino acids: CASSLRLDSNEQFF. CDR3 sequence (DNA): TGTGCCAGTAGTTTACGACTAGATTCAAATGAGCAGTTCTTC. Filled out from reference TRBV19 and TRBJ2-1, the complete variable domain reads DGGITQSPKYLFRKEGQNVTLSCEQNLNHDAMYWYRQDPGQGLRLIYYSQIVNDFQKGDIAEGYSVSREKKESFPLTVTSAQKNPTAFYLCASSLRLDSNEQFFGPGTRLTVL.

The CDR3 is CASSLVGHPRASAFF. The CDR3 nucleotides are TGTGCCAGCAGTTTGGTGGGACACCCGAGGGCCTCAGCTTTCTTT. The genes are TRBV27 and TRBJ1-1; the D gene is possibly TRBD1 (6 bases). CDR3 length: 15 residues. CDR1 and CDR2 from the germline V gene are MNHEY and SMNVEV (reference sequence). Trimming removed 3 bases from V and 10 bases from J, with 21 bases in between.

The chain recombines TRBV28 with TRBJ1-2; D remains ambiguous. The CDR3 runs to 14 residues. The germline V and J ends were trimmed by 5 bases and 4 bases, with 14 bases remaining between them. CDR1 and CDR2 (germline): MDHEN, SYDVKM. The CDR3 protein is CASSDEGDFYGYTF. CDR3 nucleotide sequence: TGTGCCAGCAGTGACGAGGGAGACTTCTATGGCTACACCTTC.

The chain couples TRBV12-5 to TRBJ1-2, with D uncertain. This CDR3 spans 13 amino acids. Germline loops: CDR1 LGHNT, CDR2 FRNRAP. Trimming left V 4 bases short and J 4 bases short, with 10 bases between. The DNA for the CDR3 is TGTGCTAGTGGTTCAGTCCGGGGCTATGGCTACACCTTC. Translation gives CASGSVRGYGYTF. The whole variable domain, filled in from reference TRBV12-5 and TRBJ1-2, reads DARVTQTPRHKVTEMGQEVTMRCQPILGHNTVFWYRQTMMQGLELLAYFRNRAPLDDSGMPKDRFSAEMPDATLATLKIQPSEPRDSAVYFCASGSVRGYGYTFGSGTRLTVV.

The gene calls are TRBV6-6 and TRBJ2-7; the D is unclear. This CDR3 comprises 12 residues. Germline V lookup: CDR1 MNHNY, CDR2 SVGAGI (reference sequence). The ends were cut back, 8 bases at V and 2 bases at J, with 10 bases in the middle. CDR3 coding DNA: TGTGCCAGCGTCAGCGCTACCTACGAGCAGTACTTC. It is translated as CASVSATYEQYF.

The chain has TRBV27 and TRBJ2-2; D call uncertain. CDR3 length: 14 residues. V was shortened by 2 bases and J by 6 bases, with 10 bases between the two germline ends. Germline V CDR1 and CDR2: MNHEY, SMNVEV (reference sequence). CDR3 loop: CASSLGIYPGELFF. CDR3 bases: TGTGCCAGCAGTTTAGGCATTTATCCCGGGGAGCTGTTTTTT.

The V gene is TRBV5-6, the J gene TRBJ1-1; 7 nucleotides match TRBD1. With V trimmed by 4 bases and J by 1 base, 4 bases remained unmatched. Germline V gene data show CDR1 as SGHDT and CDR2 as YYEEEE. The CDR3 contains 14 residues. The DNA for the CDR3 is TGTGCCAGCAGCGCGGGACAGAAGAACACTGAAGCTTTCTTT. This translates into CASSAGQKNTEAFF. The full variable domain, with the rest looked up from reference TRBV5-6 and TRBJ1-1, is DAGVTQSPTHLIKTRGQQVTLRCSPKSGHDTVSWYQQALGQGPQFIFQYYEEEERQRGNFPDRFSGHQFPNYSSELNVNALLLGDSALYLCASSAGQKNTEAFFGQGTRLTVV.

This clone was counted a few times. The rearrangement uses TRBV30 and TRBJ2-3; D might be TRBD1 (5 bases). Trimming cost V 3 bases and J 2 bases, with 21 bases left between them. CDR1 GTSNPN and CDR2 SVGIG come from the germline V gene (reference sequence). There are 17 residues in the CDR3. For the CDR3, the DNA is TGTGCCTGGAGCCCCACCCCCGCCAGGGCCTTCACAGATACGCAGTATTTT. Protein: CAWSPTPARAFTDTQYF.

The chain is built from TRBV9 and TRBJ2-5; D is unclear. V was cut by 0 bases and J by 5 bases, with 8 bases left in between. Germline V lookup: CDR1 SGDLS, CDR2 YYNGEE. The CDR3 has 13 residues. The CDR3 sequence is CASSVGLKETQYF. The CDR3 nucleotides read TGTGCCAGCAGCGTAGGGCTGAAGGAGACCCAGTACTTC.

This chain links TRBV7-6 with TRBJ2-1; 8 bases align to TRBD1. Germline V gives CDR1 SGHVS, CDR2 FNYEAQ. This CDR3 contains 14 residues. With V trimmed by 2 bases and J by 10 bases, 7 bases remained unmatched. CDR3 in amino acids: CASSLKDRVREQFF. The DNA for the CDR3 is TGTGCCAGCAGCTTAAAGGACAGGGTGCGAGAGCAGTTCTTC.

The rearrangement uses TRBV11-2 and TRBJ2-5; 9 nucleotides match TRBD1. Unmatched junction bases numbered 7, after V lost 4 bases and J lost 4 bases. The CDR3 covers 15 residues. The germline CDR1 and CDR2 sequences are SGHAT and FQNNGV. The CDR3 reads CASSSDTGGRETQYF. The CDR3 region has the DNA TGTGCCAGCAGCTCAGATACAGGGGGCAGAGAGACCCAGTACTTC.